A selection of T cell receptor beta chains follows, all from one sample in a study of preoperative IRX-2 immunotherapy in early breast cancer. Repertoires were generated with immunoSEQ multiplex PCR, while TCRdb's copy carries only in-frame clones and drops some. This table has around 62,000 clones, roughly 94% appearing once. The sample was collected from a patient treated with IRX-2 immunotherapy. The receptors stem from a human donor with breast cancer. Both conserved end residues are part of each CDR3. Each record gives: D gene, clone size, J gene, V gene, CDR3 protein, CDR3 DNA. D genes are given only for firm matches. Clone sizes are given selectively: once, few, many, or a class where the clone is expanded.

D: .
size: once
J: TRBJ2-1
V: TRBV29-1
CDR3: CSVERGARQFF
DNA: TGCAGCGTGGAGAGAGGAGCTCGGCAGTTCTTC

D: .
size: .
J: TRBJ2-1
V: TRBV6-6
CDR3: CASRALVPEQFF
DNA: TGTGCCAGCAGAGCACTAGTTCCTGAGCAGTTCTTC

D: .
size: .
J: TRBJ2-5
V: TRBV7-2
CDR3: CASSADMGPPGETQYF
DNA: TGTGCCAGCAGCGCGGATATGGGACCCCCCGGAGAGACCCAGTACTTC

D: .
size: .
J: TRBJ1-1
V: TRBV27
CDR3: CASSLSNHNTEAFF
DNA: TGTGCCAGCAGTTTATCAAATCATAACACTGAAGCTTTCTTT

D: .
size: .
J: TRBJ2-6
V: TRBV7-9
CDR3: CASSLVVGLPGANVLTF
DNA: TGTGCCAGCAGCTTAGTAGTAGGGCTCCCTGGGGCCAACGTCCTGACTTTC

D: TRBD2
size: .
J: TRBJ2-3
V: TRBV18
CDR3: CASSRTGGLAGGPDTQYF
DNA: TGTGCCAGCTCACGCACCGGAGGACTAGCGGGAGGGCCAGATACGCAGTATTTT

D: TRBD1
size: .
J: TRBJ2-3
V: TRBV6-1
CDR3: CASSEDRGSDTQYF
DNA: TGTGCCAGCAGTGAGGACAGGGGATCAGATACGCAGTATTTT

D: TRBD2
size: .
J: TRBJ2-1
V: TRBV7-2
CDR3: CASSLTSGKYEQFF
DNA: TGTGCCAGCAGCTTAACTAGCGGGAAATATGAGCAGTTCTTC

D: TRBD1
size: .
J: TRBJ1-4
V: TRBV5-1
CDR3: CASSGGTGNEKLFF
DNA: TGCGCCAGCTCCGGGGGGACAGGGAATGAAAAACTGTTTTTT

D: .
size: .
J: TRBJ2-7
V: TRBV7-2
CDR3: CASSPAYEQYF
DNA: TGTGCCAGCAGCCCCGCCTACGAGCAGTACTTC

D: .
size: .
J: TRBJ1-4
V: TRBV4-3
CDR3: CASSQDTGAGEKLFF
DNA: TGCGCCAGCAGCCAAGATACGGGGGCCGGTGAAAAACTGTTTTTT

D: .
size: once
J: TRBJ2-7
V: TRBV28
CDR3: CASSFGHFYEQYF
DNA: TGTGCCAGCAGCTTCGGACATTTCTACGAGCAGTACTTC

D: .
size: .
J: TRBJ2-5
V: TRBV10-3
CDR3: CAISDLRGQETQYF
DNA: TGTGCCATCAGTGATTTGCGGGGTCAAGAGACCCAGTACTTC

D: TRBD1
size: .
J: TRBJ1-4
V: TRBV5-4
CDR3: CASSLDRADGEKLFF
DNA: TGTGCCAGCAGCTTAGACAGGGCCGATGGTGAAAAACTGTTTTTT